A single sample gave rise to the 11 T cell receptor beta chains below, sequenced in a study of cytomegalovirus exposure and HLA in healthy donors. Researchers ran the PCR with 60 Vbeta and 13 Jbeta primers. Assay: immunoSEQ multiplex PCR; the TCRdb copy retains only in-frame clones and omits some. The data hold approximately 170,000 clones, with roughly 80% observed a single time. The sequenced material came from PBMCs. Receptors originate from a human donor in good health.

The rearrangement joins TRBV14 to TRBJ1-2; 7 positions agree with TRBD1. Looked up from germline, CDR1 is SGHDN and CDR2 is FVKESK. J gave up 8 bases and V 4 bases, and 7 bases lay outside the gene matches. CDR3 length: 13 residues. The CDR3 DNA sequence: TGTGCCAGCAGCCCAGGGGGAGTGTGGGGCTACACCTTC. Its translation: CASSPGGVWGYTF.

The V gene is TRBV5-1, the J gene TRBJ1-6; 9 nucleotides line up with TRBD1. The CDR3 totals 14 residues. The trim removed 3 bases at V and 9 bases at J, leaving 4 bases unmatched. CDR1 SGHRS and CDR2 YFSETQ come from the germline V gene. CDR3 amino acids: CASSSGQGSSPLHF. CDR3 nucleotides: TGCGCCAGCAGCTCGGGACAGGGAAGTTCACCCCTCCACTTT.

This clone is judged medium-sized. This chain's CDR3 is CASSETGERDQPQHF. The CDR3 DNA follows: TGTGCCAGCAGTGAAACAGGGGAGCGGGATCAGCCCCAGCATTTT. V is TRBV25-1 and J is TRBJ1-5; 7 bases align to TRBD1. The V segment lost 2 bases and the J segment 5 bases; nucleotides outside the gene matches: 6. The CDR3 is 15 amino acids. CDR1 and CDR2 (germline): MGHDK, SYGVNS. Complete variable domain (other parts from reference TRBV25-1 and TRBJ1-5): EADIYQTPRYLVIGTGKKITLECSQTMGHDKMYWYQQDPGMELHLIHYSYGVNSTEKGDLSSESTVSRIRTEHFPLTLESARPSHTSQYLCASSETGERDQPQHFGDGTRLSIL.

The chain employs TRBV20-1 and TRBJ2-1; 7 nucleotides align to TRBD1. Germline V gives CDR1 DFQATT, CDR2 SNEGSKA (reference sequence). V gave up 5 bases and J gave up 10 bases; unmatched junction bases: 5. This CDR3 contains 11 residues. The CDR3 spells CSAYRGGEQFF. DNA of the CDR3: TGCAGTGCTTACAGAGGGGGCGAGCAGTTCTTC.

The chain couples TRBV7-9 to TRBJ2-2; 10 bases match TRBD1. CDR1 is SEHNR and CDR2 is FQNEAQ in the germline V gene (reference sequence). This CDR3 has 14 residues. The junction had 4 bases not matched to a gene; V was cut back by 5 bases and J by 7 bases. The CDR3 sequence: CASSLGQGNGELFF. The CDR3 DNA reads TGTGCCAGCAGCCTGGGACAGGGGAACGGGGAGCTGTTTTTT.

The J gene is TRBJ1-3, the V gene TRBV6-5; TRBD1 aligns across 7 bases. The junction had 6 bases not matched to a gene; V was cut back by 6 bases and J by 1 base. CDR3 length: 15 amino acids. Germline CDR1 is MNHEY and CDR2 is SVGAGI. CDR3 bases: TGTGCCAGCAGACGACAGGGTTGGTCTGGAAACACCATATATTTT. This gives the protein CASRRQGWSGNTIYF.

This clone turned up a few times. The gene calls are TRBV6-5 and TRBJ1-1, with D maybe TRBD1 (6 bases). Per germline, CDR1 MNHEY and CDR2 SVGAGI. The V and J ends lost 0 bases and 5 bases respectively, with 7 bases between them. This CDR3 contains 13 residues. The CDR3 is CASSYSRGTEAFF. The CDR3 bases are TGTGCCAGCAGTTACTCCAGGGGTACTGAAGCTTTCTTT.

This chain connects TRBV27 to TRBJ1-6; D may be TRBD1 (5 bases). Germline V gene lookup returns CDR1 MNHEY and CDR2 SMNVEV (reference sequence). V lost 0 bases to trimming and J lost 9 bases, with 15 bases between them. CDR3 length equals 16 residues. CDR3 in amino acids: CASSLSGPGGGSPLHF. The CDR3 nucleotides are TGTGCCAGCAGTTTATCGGGACCGGGGGGTGGTTCACCCCTCCACTTT.

This chain joins TRBV21-1 and TRBJ1-1; TRBD1, the table's D call, lacks a check against the DNA. TRBV21-1 is given as a pseudogene. The CDR3 loop spans 14 amino acids. The CDR3 sequence is CASAQGKVNTEAFF. The CDR3 DNA sequence: TGTGCCAGCGCACAGGGTAAGGTAAACACTGAAGCTTTCTTT.

The rearrangement links TRBV6-1 to TRBJ2-5; 8 bases agree with TRBD1. Germline CDR1 is MNHNS and CDR2 is SASEGT. The CDR3 is 14 residues long. The V segment lost 4 bases and the J segment 5 bases; nucleotides outside the gene matches: 6. For the CDR3, the DNA is TGTGCCAGCAGTGTTCAGGGGGCGGTGGAGACCCAGTACTTC. Its translation is CASSVQGAVETQYF.

The chain links TRBV16 to TRBJ1-4; maybe TRBD1 (5 bases). V lost 4 bases to trimming and J lost 5 bases, with 17 bases between them. This CDR3 spans 16 amino acids. CDR1 KGHSY and CDR2 FQNENV come from the germline V gene. The CDR3 sequence is CASSLYPDSPNEKLFF. Written as DNA, the CDR3 is TGTGCCAGCAGCCTCTACCCCGACAGCCCGAATGAAAAACTGTTTTTT.